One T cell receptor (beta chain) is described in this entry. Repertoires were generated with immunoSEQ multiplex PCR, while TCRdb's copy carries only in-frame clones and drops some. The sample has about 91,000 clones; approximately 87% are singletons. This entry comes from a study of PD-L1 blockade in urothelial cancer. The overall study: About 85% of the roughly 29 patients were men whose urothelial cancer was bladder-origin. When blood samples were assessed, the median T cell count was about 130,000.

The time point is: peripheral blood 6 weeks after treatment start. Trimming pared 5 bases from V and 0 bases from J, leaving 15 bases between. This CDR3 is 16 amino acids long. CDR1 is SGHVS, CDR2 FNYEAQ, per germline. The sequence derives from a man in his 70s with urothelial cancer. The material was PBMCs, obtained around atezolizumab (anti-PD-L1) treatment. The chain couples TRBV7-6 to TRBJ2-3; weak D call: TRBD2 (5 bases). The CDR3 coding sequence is TGTGCCAGCAGCCTTGGGGTAGCGAGAAGCACAGATACGCAGTATTTT. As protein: CASSLGVARSTDTQYF.